The next 17 T cell receptor beta chains were all read from a single sample in a study of patients and donors after allogeneic stem cell transplantation. Via MiXCR, TCRdb re-called the RT-PCR reads, giving one row per CDR3 protein. Here the sample spans more than 850,000 distinct CDR3 sequences, roughly 17% being singletons. The specimen sequenced was blood, either unsorted or a sorted T cell fraction (not recorded which). The receptors come from a human donor who was either an allogeneic HSCT recipient or a stem cell or donor lymphocyte infusion donor (not recorded which). It is not recorded whose cells these are; they may come from a transplant donor.

The J gene is TRBJ1-1, the V gene TRBV30; no clear D. Trimming removed 0 bases from V and 4 bases from J, with 9 bases in between. Germline CDR1 reads GTSNPN; CDR2 reads SVGIG (reference sequence). CDR3 size: 13 residues. CDR3: CAWSVLLVTEAFF. In DNA, the CDR3 is TGTGCCTGGAGTGTACTCCTCGTCACTGAAGCTTTCTTT.

This clonotype was found a few times. This chain joins TRBV5-1 and TRBJ2-3, with TRBD2 identical over 9 bases. Per the germline V gene, CDR1 is SGHRS and CDR2 is YFSETQ. J gave up 2 bases and V 2 bases, and 6 bases lay outside the gene matches. This CDR3 is built from 16 residues. In DNA form, the CDR3 reads TGCGCCAGCAGCTTAGCTAGCGGGATTGCCACAGATACGCAGTATTTT. It encodes CASSLASGIATDTQYF. The variable domain in full, completed from reference TRBV5-1 and TRBJ2-3, reads KAGVTQTPRYLIKTRGQQVTLSCSPISGHRSVSWYQQTPGQGLQFLFEYFSETQRNKGNFPGRFSGRQFSNSRSEMNVSTLELGDSALYLCASSLASGIATDTQYFGPGTRLTVL.

This sequence joins TRBV10-3 and TRBJ2-1; 8 bases are a match to TRBD2. CDR3 length: 16 residues. Looked up from germline, CDR1 is ENHRY and CDR2 is SYGVKD. V was clipped by 4 bases and J by 5 bases; unmatched bases: 10. The CDR3 is CAISGLRGGTDNEQFF. The CDR3 DNA reads as TGTGCCATCAGTGGGCTCCGCGGGGGGACCGACAATGAGCAGTTCTTC.

The chain joins TRBV12-3 or TRBV12-4 to TRBJ2-7; possible D gene TRBD1, 5 bases. The CDR3 contains 15 residues. V gave up 3 bases and J gave up 3 bases, with 15 bases separating them. CDR3 DNA: TGTGCCAGCAGTTTGACGGACATTCTATTCTACGAGCAGTACTTC. Its protein is CASSLTDILFYEQYF.

This chain uses TRBV6-1 with TRBJ2-2; TRBD1 matches 9 bases. V lost 5 bases, J lost 2 bases, and 9 bases stayed unmatched. The CDR3 extends over 17 amino acids. Germline V gives CDR1 MNHNS, CDR2 SASEGT. The CDR3 reads CASSREYRGLNTGELFF. The DNA of the CDR3 is TGTGCCAGCAGTCGAGAATACAGGGGGCTCAACACCGGGGAGCTGTTTTTT.

This rearrangement joins TRBV18 to TRBJ1-1, with D perhaps TRBD1 (5 bases). The ends were cut back, 5 bases at V and 1 base at J, with 17 bases in the middle. The CDR3 sequence is 16 residues long. The germline V gene encodes CDR1 KGHSH and CDR2 LQKENI. CDR3 DNA: TGTGCCAGCTCATCTCCAGGGTCTATGGGGAACACTGAAGCTTTCTTT. Translation gives CASSSPGSMGNTEAFF.

The chain uses TRBV6-1 and TRBJ1-5; maybe TRBD1 (5 bases). The CDR3 is 14 residues long. V was shortened by 8 bases and J by 1 base, with 12 bases between the two germline ends. Germline loops: CDR1 MNHNS, CDR2 SASEGT. The CDR3 DNA reads TGTGCCAGCGCCAGGGATGGAAGCAATCAGCCCCAGCATTTT. It yields the protein CASARDGSNQPQHF.

This chain uses TRBV27 with TRBJ2-7, with 8 bases that match TRBD1. V trimming: 10 bases; J trimming: 4 bases; junction bases outside the gene matches: 6. Looked up from germline, CDR1 is MNHEY and CDR2 is SMNVEV (reference sequence). This CDR3 is built from 12 residues. DNA of the CDR3: TGTGCCACACAGGGGGAACAATACGAGCAGTACTTC. As protein: CATQGEQYEQYF.

There are a few counts of this clonotype. The chain carries TRBV6-1 and TRBJ1-5; 9 nucleotides agree with TRBD1. The germline CDR1 and CDR2 sequences are MNHNS and SASEGT. The CDR3 spans 15 residues. The V segment lost 6 bases and the J segment 2 bases; nucleotides outside the gene matches: 5. The CDR3 sequence: CASSVDRGGNQPQHF. DNA of the CDR3: TGTGCCAGCAGCGTGGACAGGGGTGGCAATCAGCCCCAGCATTTT.

This clonotype appeared a few times. The gene calls are TRBV7-2 and TRBJ2-1; TRBD2 is a possible D gene (6 bases). Germline CDR1 SGHTA, CDR2 FQGNSA. There are 16 residues in the CDR3. Trimming left V 3 bases short and J 9 bases short, with 21 bases between. CDR3 sequence: CASSLTRDSLTGEQFF. The CDR3 region has the DNA TGTGCCAGCAGCTTGACCCGGGACTCACTAACGGGTGAGCAGTTCTTC.

The V gene is TRBV10-3, the J gene TRBJ2-2; D call uncertain. Trimming shortened V by 5 bases and J by 3 bases, and 4 bases separated the two germline ends. The CDR3 loop spans 12 amino acids. In germline, CDR1 is ENHRY, CDR2 SYGVKD. In nucleotides, the CDR3 is TGTGCCATCAGTCACGACACCGGGGAGCTGTTTTTT. Translating it yields CAISHDTGELFF.

This clonotype has just a few counts. The chain links TRBV6-6 to TRBJ1-2; the D gene is possibly TRBD1 (6 bases). From germline, CDR1 is MNHNY and CDR2 SVGAGI (reference sequence). This CDR3 has 13 amino acids. V was trimmed by 6 bases and J by 4 bases, leaving 12 bases between them. CDR3 nucleotides: TGTGCCAGCAGCCCCAGGGGCCTCTATGGCTACACCTTC. Amino acids: CASSPRGLYGYTF.

V is TRBV18 and J is TRBJ1-6, with D hard to call. There are 18 residues in the CDR3. Trimming removed 0 bases at V and 7 bases at J, with 19 bases between. Germline CDR1 and CDR2: KGHSH and LQKENI. CDR3 residues: CASSPPSDLGRQNSPLHF. CDR3 bases: TGTGCCAGCTCACCACCTTCGGATCTCGGGCGCCAAAATTCACCCCTCCACTTT.

The chain has TRBV7-8 and TRBJ2-7; D gene unclear. This CDR3 has 11 amino acids. V lost 4 bases and J 6 bases, leaving 7 bases between the germline ends. Germline CDR1 SGHVS, CDR2 FQNEAQ. The CDR3: CASSSTAEQYF. The CDR3 DNA reads as TGTGCCAGCAGCTCGACGGCCGAGCAGTACTTC.

The chain links TRBV6-1 to TRBJ2-3; D possibly corresponds to TRBD2 (6 bases). Germline CDR1 and CDR2: MNHNS and SASEGT. The CDR3 has 15 amino acids. The V end was cut by 7 bases, the J end by 2 bases, with 16 bases between. The CDR3 loop is CASKLAPFHTDTQYF. DNA of the CDR3: TGTGCCAGCAAGCTAGCGCCGTTCCACACAGATACGCAGTATTTT.

This clonotype showed up just a few times. The rearrangement joins TRBV7-8 to TRBJ2-7, with 9 nucleotides matching TRBD1. Germline V gene sequence: CDR1 SGHVS, CDR2 FQNEAQ. This CDR3 has 17 residues. With V trimmed by 1 base and J by 1 base, 8 bases remained unmatched. CDR3 bases: TGTGCCAGCAGCTTAGACTTAGGGACAGGGAATTCCTACGAGCAGTACTTC. It is translated as CASSLDLGTGNSYEQYF.

This clonotype came up a few times. This sequence joins TRBV12-3 or TRBV12-4 and TRBJ2-7, with TRBD1 identical over 7 bases. Trimming at V came to 7 bases and at J to 5 bases, leaving 8 bases not matched to a gene. The CDR3 contains 13 residues. CDR3 DNA: TGTGCCAGCACCCCGGACAGGAGGAACGAGCAGTACTTC. Translated, it gives CASTPDRRNEQYF.